This record concerns one TCR beta chain sequence. These data belong to a study of shared clonotypes between healthy human individuals. Source study methods: ImmunoSEQ sequences covered only the junction and lacked quality scores; filtering therefore differed. Here immunoSEQ multiplex PCR was the method, and the copy in TCRdb shows in-frame clones only, minus some. V, J and clone size are taken as reported in that table, and D and trimming were inferred from the DNA itself. The sample lists approximately 1.4 million clones; approximately 98% were seen once. Germline V gene sequence: CDR1 LNHDA, CDR2 SQIVND (reference sequence). The J segment lost 5 bases and the V segment lost 4 bases, leaving 12 bases of the junction unmatched. The CDR3 is made up of 16 amino acids.

Sequencing was done on a sample of naive CD4+ T cells sorted from blood. The subset denotes: CD45RA+ positively selected. The genes are TRBV19 and TRBJ2-7; 9 nucleotides agree with TRBD1. The sequence was collected from a man under 40 in good health. Written as DNA, the CDR3 is TGTGCCAGTAGTACGCTGCCGGGACAGGGAATTGACGAGCAGTACTTC. Translation: CASSTLPGQGIDEQYF.